The text below deals with one T cell receptor beta chain. Its antigen is currently unknown. The data originate from a study of T-cell memory formation after mild COVID-19. Background on the study: Largely donor-specific TCR clusters were found.

TCRdb used MiXCR to reprocess the 5' RACE reads, holding one entry per CDR3 protein. The table includes roughly 340,000 distinct CDR3 sequences, roughly 15% detected once. This CDR3 comprises 15 residues. V lost 7 bases, J lost 2 bases, and 12 bases lay in between. Germline V gene sequence: CDR1 MNHEY, CDR2 SVGEGT. Study-level findings and limits: Day 15 to 85 contractors were CD4/CD8 balanced; later expanders leaned CD4+.

This chain connects TRBV6-2 or TRBV6-3 to TRBJ2-6; D is unresolved. The material sequenced was PBMCs or a T cell subset sorted from them (not recorded which). This TCR was recovered from a man aged 18 to 29 who had mild COVID-19 (a few samples of this study predate the infection). Cell type and time point are not known. The CDR3 spells CASISYSTGANVLTF. CDR3 nucleotides: TGTGCCAGCATTTCTTACTCGACTGGGGCCAACGTCCTGACTTTC.